Sequencing of this T cell receptor (beta chain) was carried out in a study of T cells in localized non-small cell lung cancer. The study's findings and limits: Longer overall survival was associated with a higher density of T cells in the blood.

Trimming cost V 5 bases and J 5 bases, with 19 bases left between them. This CDR3 spans 16 amino acids. CDR1 KGHSH and CDR2 LQKENI come from the germline V gene. This clone occurred once. The antigen is not known. Produced via immunoSEQ multiplex PCR; TCRdb's table is partial and in-frame only. The sample holds some 140,000 clones, around 92% seen once. The input for sequencing was peripheral blood, taken before any cancer treatment. The sequence was collected from a female donor of 60 years or more with stage I lung adenocarcinoma. The chain is built from TRBV18 and TRBJ2-1, with D possibly matching TRBD1 (6 bases). CDR3 DNA sequence: TGTGCCAGCTCATCCCAACAGGGAGTTCTTAACAATGAGCAGTTCTTC. This gives the protein CASSSQQGVLNNEQFF.